The 25 T cell receptor beta chains below come from one sample, sequenced in a study of cytomegalovirus exposure and HLA in healthy donors. The PCR employed 60 Vbeta primers together with 13 Jbeta primers. Profiling relied on immunoSEQ multiplex PCR, and the TCRdb table lists in-frame clones only, not all of them. The profile shows 150,000 to 200,000 clones, almost 80% of them singletons. Material for sequencing was PBMCs. The receptors stem from a man between 40 and 49 years old in good health and CMV-seropositive.

V usage is TRBV7-8 and J usage is TRBJ2-5; D not resolved. From germline, CDR1 is SGHVS and CDR2 FQNEAQ. The CDR3 covers 13 residues. The V and J ends lost 3 bases and 3 bases respectively, with 8 bases between them. The CDR3 bases are TGTGCCAGCAGCTTGAGGCAGAAAGAGACCCAGTACTTC. Its translation is CASSLRQKETQYF.

This chain links TRBV25-1 with TRBJ1-2; D is ambiguous. This CDR3 has 13 amino acids. Germline V gives CDR1 MGHDK, CDR2 SYGVNS. V lost 1 base and J 4 bases, leaving 7 bases between the germline ends. The CDR3: CASSEWGGYGYTF. The CDR3 coding sequence is TGTGCCAGCAGTGAATGGGGAGGCTATGGCTACACCTTC.

The V and J genes are TRBV5-1 and TRBJ1-1, with 8 bases aligning to TRBD1. V was clipped by 4 bases and J by 5 bases; unmatched bases: 10. Germline CDR1 SGHRS, CDR2 YFSETQ. The CDR3 is made up of 15 amino acids. The CDR3 region is CASSRQGNVETEAFF. CDR3 coding DNA: TGCGCCAGCAGCCGACAGGGGAATGTGGAAACTGAAGCTTTCTTT.

This chain uses TRBV9 with TRBJ2-7, with 8 positions matching TRBD2. Germline loops: CDR1 SGDLS, CDR2 YYNGEE. The CDR3 length is 15 residues. Trimming removed 0 bases from V and 1 base from J; junction bases left unmatched: 3. The CDR3 nucleotides are TGTGCCAGCAGCGTAGACGGCGGGGGGTCCTACGAGCAGTACTTC. It specifies CASSVDGGGSYEQYF.

The chain uses TRBV28 and TRBJ1-5; D not resolved. Trimming removed 7 bases at V and 7 bases at J, with 11 bases between. CDR3 length: 12 amino acids. From germline, CDR1 is MDHEN and CDR2 SYDVKM. The CDR3 DNA reads as TGTGCCAGCACCCAACGGGTCCAGCCCCAGCATTTT. Translated, it gives CASTQRVQPQHF.

The V call is TRBV6-5, the J call TRBJ2-3; D gene unclear. Per germline, CDR1 MNHEY and CDR2 SVGAGI. The CDR3 extends over 12 amino acids. Trimming left V 5 bases short and J 6 bases short, with 9 bases between. DNA for the CDR3: TGTGCCAGCAGTCTCTACAGCGATACGCAGTATTTT. Amino acid sequence: CASSLYSDTQYF.

The V gene is TRBV5-1, the J gene TRBJ1-4, with TRBD1 matching over 8 bases. Germline V gives CDR1 SGHRS, CDR2 YFSETQ. This CDR3 has 14 residues. The trim removed 2 bases at V and 8 bases at J, leaving 5 bases unmatched. CDR3 DNA sequence: TGCGCCAGCAGCTTTGGACAGGGCAGGGAAAAACTGTTTTTT. This codes for CASSFGQGREKLFF.

This clone was observed once. The genes are TRBV7-8 and TRBJ2-7; a weak D match, TRBD2 (5 bases). The V end lost 5 bases, the J end lost 6 bases, and 17 bases lay between the germline ends. The CDR3 is made up of 14 amino acids. Germline-derived CDR1 and CDR2 are SGHVS and FQNEAQ. CDR3 in amino acids: CASSRRREDSEQYF. For the CDR3, the DNA is TGTGCCAGCAGCCGACGGAGAGAGGACTCCGAGCAGTACTTC.

V gene TRBV28 combines with J gene TRBJ2-1, with 7 nucleotides matching TRBD1. The CDR3 sequence is 14 residues long. Trimming took 6 bases from V and 9 from J; bases not matched to a gene: 11. CDR1 is MDHEN and CDR2 is SYDVKM in the germline V gene. The CDR3 DNA follows: TGTGCCAGCAGCCGCAATTCACAGGGGCGTGAGCAGTTCTTC. Residues: CASSRNSQGREQFF.

The V gene is TRBV5-1, the J gene TRBJ2-7, with 7 bases identical to TRBD2. The germline V gene encodes CDR1 SGHRS and CDR2 YFSETQ. J was trimmed by 7 bases and V by 3 bases; bases with no gene match: 10. CDR3 length equals 14 residues. The DNA of the CDR3 is TGCGCCAGCAGCTCCCGGGACTACCTAAGTGAGCAGTACTTC. It is translated as CASSSRDYLSEQYF. Drawing the rest from reference TRBV5-1 and TRBJ2-7, the complete variable domain is KAGVTQTPRYLIKTRGQQVTLSCSPISGHRSVSWYQQTPGQGLQFLFEYFSETQRNKGNFPGRFSGRQFSNSRSEMNVSTLELGDSALYLCASSSRDYLSEQYFGPGTRLTVT.

The chain couples TRBV5-4 to TRBJ2-7; 8 nucleotides agree with TRBD2. The J segment lost 2 bases and the V segment lost 0 bases, leaving 4 bases of the junction unmatched. The CDR3 runs 15 residues. CDR1 SGHNT and CDR2 YYREEE come from the germline V gene (reference sequence). The CDR3 nucleotides read TGTGCCAGCAGCTTGGGCCAGCGGGGGACCTACGAGCAGTACTTC. Protein: CASSLGQRGTYEQYF.

V usage is TRBV18 and J usage is TRBJ2-1; 11 nucleotides match TRBD2. This CDR3 contains 16 residues. Losses at the gene ends were 6 bases for V and 4 bases for J; bases not matched to a gene: 8. The germline gives CDR1 KGHSH, CDR2 LQKENI. Written as DNA, the CDR3 is TGTGCCAGCTCGCCGGGACTAGCGGATCTATACAATGAGCAGTTCTTC. Translation gives CASSPGLADLYNEQFF.

This chain joins TRBV18 and TRBJ1-3; D not certain. Per the germline V gene, CDR1 is KGHSH and CDR2 is LQKENI. CDR3 length: 14 residues. Trimming stripped 2 bases from V and 0 bases from J, with 5 bases between. This CDR3 is CASSPMSSGNTIYF. The CDR3 coding sequence is TGTGCCAGCTCACCAATGAGCTCTGGAAACACCATATATTTT.

The genes are TRBV28 and TRBJ2-1; TRBD2 might be the D (5 bases). Germline assignment: CDR1 MDHEN and CDR2 SYDVKM. This CDR3 comprises 12 residues. V shed 8 bases and J shed 8 bases, with 13 bases lying between them. The CDR3: CASFTSIDEQFF. The CDR3 coding sequence is TGTGCCAGCTTTACTAGTATCGATGAGCAGTTCTTC.

The chain joins TRBV7-8 to TRBJ2-3, with 12 bases identical to TRBD2. The CDR3 is 16 residues long. Germline values: CDR1 SGHVS, CDR2 FQNEAQ. Trimming cost V 3 bases and J 5 bases; bases outside gene matches: 6. CDR3 nucleotide sequence: TGTGCCAGCAGCTTTTCTAGCGGGAGGGGAGGAGATACGCAGTATTTT. Protein sequence: CASSFSSGRGGDTQYF.

The chain couples TRBV5-1 to TRBJ2-3; 9 bases align to TRBD1. The CDR3 sequence is 17 residues long. Unmatched junction bases numbered 12, after V lost 4 bases and J lost 3 bases. The germline V gene encodes CDR1 SGHRS and CDR2 YFSETQ. CDR3 residues: CASSIPRGQGYTDTQYF. The CDR3 DNA sequence: TGCGCCAGCAGCATACCCCGGGGACAGGGCTATACAGATACGCAGTATTTT.

V gene TRBV4-1 combines with J gene TRBJ2-5; 8 bases align to TRBD2. V shed 7 bases, J shed 5 bases, and the junction held 12 bases outside the gene matches. CDR1 is MGHRA and CDR2 is YSYEKL in the germline V gene. This CDR3 comprises 15 residues. DNA of the CDR3: TGCGCCAGCACGGAAGGGATAGCGGGACGTGAGACCCAGTACTTC. Its translation is CASTEGIAGRETQYF.

A note on this clone: An end of the junction differs from the germline gene, which may be a read error. This chain connects TRBV10-2 to TRBJ2-1; 7 nucleotides line up with TRBD1. The CDR3 contains 13 residues. Germline V CDR1 and CDR2: WSHSY, SAAADI. This chain's CDR3 is CAGSRDRHNEQFF. The CDR3 bases are TGCGCCGGCAGTAGGGACAGACACAATGAGCAGTTCTTC.

V gene TRBV6-1 combines with J gene TRBJ1-1; D gene ambiguous. V shed 4 bases and J shed 4 bases, with 13 bases lying between them. Germline CDR1 reads MNHNS; CDR2 reads SASEGT. The CDR3 runs to 14 residues. The CDR3 spells CASSVRGRGTEAFF. The CDR3 nucleotides read TGTGCCAGCAGTGTGCGGGGTCGGGGCACTGAAGCTTTCTTT.

This clone was picked up one time. This sequence joins TRBV27 and TRBJ2-4; possibly TRBD1 for D (6 bases). V dropped 6 bases and J dropped 7 bases, with 13 bases sitting between them. The CDR3 sequence is 13 residues long. The germline gives CDR1 MNHEY, CDR2 SMNVEV (reference sequence). Here the CDR3 reads CASRAQGPNIQYF. The CDR3 DNA is TGTGCCAGCAGAGCACAGGGCCCTAACATTCAGTACTTC.

The J gene is TRBJ2-2, the V gene TRBV11-2; 7 nucleotides agree with TRBD2. The junction had 5 bases not matched to a gene; V was cut back by 5 bases and J by 2 bases. This CDR3 has 15 residues. The germline gives CDR1 SGHAT, CDR2 FQNNGV. In DNA, the CDR3 is TGTGCCAGCAGCCAAAGGGACTATAACACCGGGGAGCTGTTTTTT. This codes for CASSQRDYNTGELFF.

The V and J genes are TRBV7-8 and TRBJ1-1, with D perhaps TRBD1 (5 bases). V lost 1 base and J lost 6, with 12 bases in between. The length of the CDR3 is 14 residues. Germline CDR1 SGHVS, CDR2 FQNEAQ. This chain's CDR3 is CASSLVGTGAEAFF. Written as DNA, the CDR3 is TGTGCCAGCAGCTTAGTTGGCACAGGCGCTGAAGCTTTCTTT.

This sequence joins TRBV28 and TRBJ2-2; 8 nucleotides align to TRBD2. CDR1 is MDHEN, CDR2 SYDVKM, per germline. Unmatched junction bases numbered 5, after V lost 6 bases and J lost 2 bases. The CDR3 contains 15 residues. Written as DNA, the CDR3 is TGTGCCAGCAGGCCGACTAGCGCAAACACCGGGGAGCTGTTTTTT. Protein: CASRPTSANTGELFF. The full variable domain, with the rest looked up from reference TRBV28 and TRBJ2-2, is DVKVTQSSRYLVKRTGEKVFLECVQDMDHENMFWYRQDPGLGLRLIYFSYDVKMKEKGDIPEGYSVSREKKERFSLILESASTNQTSMYLCASRPTSANTGELFFGEGSRLTVL.

The V and J genes are TRBV29-1 and TRBJ2-1, with D possibly TRBD1 on 6 matching bases. Trimming took off 5 bases at V and 8 bases at J, with 19 bases between the two ends. This CDR3 spans 14 amino acids. CDR1 is SQVTM and CDR2 is ANQGSEA in the germline V gene. The CDR3 bases are TGCAGCGTTCCCGGACAGTATACCGACCATGAGCAGTTCTTC. Translating gives CSVPGQYTDHEQFF.

This chain connects TRBV7-9 to TRBJ1-1; no clear D. From germline, CDR1 is SEHNR and CDR2 FQNEAQ (reference sequence). The germline V and J ends were trimmed by 2 bases and 2 bases, with 12 bases remaining between them. The CDR3 consists of 15 residues. The CDR3 sequence is CASSLNAAENTEAFF. The DNA for the CDR3 is TGTGCCAGCAGCTTAAACGCTGCAGAAAACACTGAAGCTTTCTTT.